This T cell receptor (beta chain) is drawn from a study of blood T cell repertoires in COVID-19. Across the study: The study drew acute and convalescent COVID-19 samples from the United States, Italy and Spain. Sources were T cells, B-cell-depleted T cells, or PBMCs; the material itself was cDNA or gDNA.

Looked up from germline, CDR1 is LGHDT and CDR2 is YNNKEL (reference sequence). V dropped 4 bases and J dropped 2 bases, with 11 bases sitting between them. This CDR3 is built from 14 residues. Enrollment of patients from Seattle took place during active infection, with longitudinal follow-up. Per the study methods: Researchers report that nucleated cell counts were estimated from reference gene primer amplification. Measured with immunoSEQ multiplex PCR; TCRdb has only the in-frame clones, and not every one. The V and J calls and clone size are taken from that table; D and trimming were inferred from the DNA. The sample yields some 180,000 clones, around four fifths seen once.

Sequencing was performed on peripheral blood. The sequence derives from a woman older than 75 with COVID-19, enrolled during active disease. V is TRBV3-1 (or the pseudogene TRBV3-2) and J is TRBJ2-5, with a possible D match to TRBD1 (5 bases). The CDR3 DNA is TGTGCCAGCAGCCCATCAGGGATACAAGAGACCCAGTACTTC. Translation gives CASSPSGIQETQYF.